These T cell receptor beta chains were read from a single sample in a study of blood T cell repertoires in COVID-19. TCRdb's copy holds only in-frame clones and misses some; the assay was immunoSEQ multiplex PCR. This table holds some 110,000 clones, over 80% found once. The specimen was peripheral blood. Receptor source: a young man with acute or convalescent COVID-19. Both conserved end residues are part of each CDR3. A D gene is named only where the DNA matches it firmly. Where a row states a size, it is once, few, many or the class of an expanded clone; other rows omit it.

J: TRBJ1-4; D: -; V: TRBV4-1; size: -; DNA: TGCGCCAGCAGCCAAGATACAACAACTAATGAAAAACTGTTTTTT; CDR3: CASSQDTTTNEKLFF
J: TRBJ2-7; D: -; V: TRBV19; size: few; DNA: TGTGCCAGTAGTAGGCCAGGGGTTTGGGACGAGCAGTACTTC; CDR3: CASSRPGVWDEQYF
J: TRBJ1-4; D: -; V: TRBV4-3; size: -; DNA: TGCGCCAGCAGCCAAGATGTAACAGATCATAATGAAAAACTGTTTTTT; CDR3: CASSQDVTDHNEKLFF
J: TRBJ1-5; D: -; V: TRBV19; size: -; DNA: TGTGCCAGTAGTATAGCGACAGGCAACAATCAGCCCCAGCATTTT; CDR3: CASSIATGNNQPQHF
J: TRBJ2-1; D: TRBD2; V: TRBV5-1; size: -; DNA: TGCGCCAGCAGCTTGGTGGCGGGAGGGGTCAATGAGCAGTTCTTC; CDR3: CASSLVAGGVNEQFF
J: TRBJ2-5; D: TRBD1; V: TRBV27; size: -; DNA: TGTGCCAGCAGTTTCTCAGGGGGAACCCCAGAGACCCAGTACTTC; CDR3: CASSFSGGTPETQYF
J: TRBJ1-4; D: -; V: TRBV6-6; size: -; DNA: TGTGCCAGCGGCCGGGACAAGAATGAAAAACTGTTTTTT; CDR3: CASGRDKNEKLFF
J: TRBJ2-5; D: -; V: TRBV12-5; size: -; DNA: TGTGCTAGTGGCAACGGTATTGAAGAGACCCAGTACTTC; CDR3: CASGNGIEETQYF
J: TRBJ1-1; D: TRBD1; V: TRBV18; size: -; DNA: TGTGCCAGCTCACCGGGACAGATGAACACTGAAGCTTTCTTT; CDR3: CASSPGQMNTEAFF
J: TRBJ2-6; D: -; V: TRBV5-1; size: -; DNA: TGCGCCAGCAGCTTGGTTACGTACGTGGGCCTGGGCTCTGGGGCCAACGTCCTGACTTTC; CDR3: CASSLVTYVGLGSGANVLTF
J: TRBJ1-2; D: -; V: TRBV6-5; size: -; DNA: TGTGCCAGCAGTTACCGAAGCAGGGCGTATGGCTACACCTTC; CDR3: CASSYRSRAYGYTF
J: TRBJ2-5; D: TRBD2; V: TRBV11-2; size: -; DNA: TGTGCCAGCAGTCCCTGGGTTAGCGGGATAGCCCCGCTTGAGACCCAGTACTTC; CDR3: CASSPWVSGIAPLETQYF
J: TRBJ2-1; D: TRBD1; V: TRBV10-3; size: -; DNA: TGTGCCATCAGTGAGTCGAGGCCCGGGACAGGGCAGATCAATGAGCAGTTCTTC; CDR3: CAISESRPGTGQINEQFF
J: TRBJ1-1; D: -; V: TRBV5-1; size: -; DNA: TGCGCCAGCAGCTTGGCCGGCGGCTCTTCTGAAGCTTTCTTT; CDR3: CASSLAGGSSEAFF
J: TRBJ2-1; D: -; V: TRBV28; size: once; DNA: TGTGCCAGCAGCACTGCCTCTACCTACAATGAGCAGTTCTTC; CDR3: CASSTASTYNEQFF
J: TRBJ2-7; D: TRBD2; V: TRBV6-5; size: -; DNA: TGTGCCAGCAGTTACCCGGTTACTAGCGGGGGCTACGAGCAGTACTTC; CDR3: CASSYPVTSGGYEQYF
J: TRBJ2-3; D: TRBD2; V: TRBV5-4; size: -; DNA: TGTGCCAGCAGCTTGGTAGCGGGGGGAGGGAGAGATACGCAGTATTTT; CDR3: CASSLVAGGGRDTQYF
J: TRBJ1-1; D: TRBD1; V: TRBV29-1; size: -; DNA: TGCAGCGTCGAGCCGACAGGGGCTGAAGCTTTCTTT; CDR3: CSVEPTGAEAFF